The sequence of this T cell receptor (beta chain) was determined in a study of blood T cell repertoires in COVID-19 (dated by TCRdb to 2019 to 2021). Notes on the research overall: Collaborator samples came from the United States, Italy and Spain and covered acute and convalescent phases of COVID-19. The prospective study material was composed of cDNA or gDNA derived from T cells, B-cell-depleted T cells, or PBMCs. The dataset comprised deeply sampled blood TCRbeta repertoires from subjects exposed to, actively infected with, or recovered from COVID-19. The repertoires were made available in a free public database intended to serve as a resource for research on the immune response to SARS-CoV-2. The samples were drawn from two sources: the first 160 participants of the ongoing ImmuneRACE study, and 1,000 to 1,500 subjects contributed by 6 global collaborators. The sample metadata nearly always contained a de-identified subject ID, COVID-19 status, age in years and sex. Where HLA class I and class II types were available, the types were taken from metadata supplied by the sample provider, not from assay-based typing.

Overall study results and their limits: How much clinical and demographic metadata was included differed by source and by participant, and the metadata was provided uncurated.

Comments on this clone: There is no known antigen for this receptor. The record has no base qualities; no much larger clone is one base away.

TCRbeta CDR3 regions were amplified from genomic DNA by means of the immunoSEQ Assay, a bias-controlled multiplex PCR. The original methods were these. The number of nucleated cells in each sample was estimated from the amplification of reference gene primers within the assay. To quantify the absolute abundance of each unique TCRbeta CDR3 rearrangement, sequence reads were collapsed and filtered. For each sample, productive Simpson clonality was calculated as the square root of Simpson's diversity index over productive rearrangements. TCRdb obtained this table from immuneACCESS and retained in-frame rearrangements with V and J assigned. These tables miss some clones; where compared with another copy, unresolved V genes account for less than half of the shortfall, and the remainder is unexplained. V, J and clone size derive from that table, while D and trimming were established from the DNA sequence. The sample table lists about 260,000 clones, 80% to 90% of them with a count of one. The ten largest clones capture around 4.1% of the sample.

The germline V gene encodes CDR1 MNHEY and CDR2 SVGAGI. Its CDR3 holds 13 amino acids, cysteine through phenylalanine. Only the CDR3 region is kept as DNA, spanning 39 bases read in frame from base 1. Between the V and J ends, shortened by 7 bases and 2 bases respectively, the junction contains 11 bases. Participants in the prospective study were enrolled through a virtual design, were aged roughly 18 to 95 years, and lived in approximately 25 United States geographic areas. In the prospective study, participants were assigned to cohorts based on the clinical history participants reported in a screening survey and a study questionnaire. In the prospective study, mobile phlebotomists collected whole blood, serum and a nasopharyngeal or oropharyngeal swab from each participant. Additional blood draws and questionnaires over an approximately 2-month period could optionally be provided by prospective study participants. Before DNA extraction, blood samples from the prospective study were shipped at room temperature or frozen.

The V and J genes are TRBV6-5 and TRBJ1-1; TRBD1 is a possible D gene, resting on 5 matching bases. The TCR sequence derives from a man aged 25 to 40 with acute COVID-19. Specimen: PBMCs or T cells enriched from blood (not recorded which). Here is the DNA: TGTGCCAGCATCGGGCAGGGTAACACTGAAGCTTTCTTT. It specifies CASIGQGNTEAFF.